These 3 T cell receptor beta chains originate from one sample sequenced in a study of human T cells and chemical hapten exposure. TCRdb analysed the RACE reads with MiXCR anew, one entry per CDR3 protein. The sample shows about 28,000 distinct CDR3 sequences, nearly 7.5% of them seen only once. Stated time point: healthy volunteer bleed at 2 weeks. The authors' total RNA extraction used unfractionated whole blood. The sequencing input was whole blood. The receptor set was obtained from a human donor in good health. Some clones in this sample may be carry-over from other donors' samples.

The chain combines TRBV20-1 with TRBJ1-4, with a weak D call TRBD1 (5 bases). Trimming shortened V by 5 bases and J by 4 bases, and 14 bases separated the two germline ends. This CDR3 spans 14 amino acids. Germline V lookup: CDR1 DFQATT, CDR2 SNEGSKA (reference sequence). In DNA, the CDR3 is TGCAGTGCTTCCACAGGAGCCTATAATGAAAAACTGTTTTTT. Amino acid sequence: CSASTGAYNEKLFF.

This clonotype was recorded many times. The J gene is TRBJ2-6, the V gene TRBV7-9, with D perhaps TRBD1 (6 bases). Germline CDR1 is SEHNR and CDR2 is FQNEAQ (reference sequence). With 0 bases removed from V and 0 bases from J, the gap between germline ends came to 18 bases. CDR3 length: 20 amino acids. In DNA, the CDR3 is TGTGCCAGCAGCTTAGCCCTACAGGGTCGTTGGAGCTCTGGGGCCAACGTCCTGACTTTC. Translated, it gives CASSLALQGRWSSGANVLTF. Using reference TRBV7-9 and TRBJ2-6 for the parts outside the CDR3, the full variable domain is DTGVSQNPRHKITKRGQNVTFRCDPISEHNRLYWYRQTLGQGPEFLTYFQNEAQLEKSRLLSDRFSAERPKGSFSTLEIQRTEQGDSAMYLCASSLALQGRWSSGANVLTFGAGSRLTVL.

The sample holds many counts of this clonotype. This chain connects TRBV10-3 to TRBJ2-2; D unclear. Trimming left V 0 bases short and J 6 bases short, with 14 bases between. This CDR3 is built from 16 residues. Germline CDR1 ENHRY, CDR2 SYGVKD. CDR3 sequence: CAISESAPSQAGELFF. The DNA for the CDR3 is TGTGCCATCAGTGAGTCAGCCCCCTCTCAAGCCGGGGAGCTGTTTTTT.